The rows below give T cell receptor beta chains drawn from one sample of a study of CD8+CD57+ T cells in acquired aplastic anemia. TCRdb fed the reads into MiXCR, producing one record per CDR3 protein. The repertoire holds 170,000 or so distinct CDR3 sequences, 50% to 65% seen once, with about 44% in the top ten. Sequenced input: sorted CD4+, CD8+, or CD8+CD57+ T cells (not recorded which) from PBMCs. These receptors all come from a human donor with aplastic anemia. CDR3s include the opening cysteine and the closing phenylalanine or tryptophan. The D gene is left open where the match is weak. Clone size is given for some rows only: seen once, a few or many times, or a class if the clone is expanded.

j_call d_call v_call clone_size cdr3_nt cdr3_aa
TRBJ2-2 . TRBV10-3 . TGTGCCATCAGTGAGGGGACATGGACCGGGGAGCTGTTTTTT CAISEGTWTGELFF
TRBJ2-7 . TRBV20-1 . TGCAGTGCAACTCGGGACGGAAACTACGAGCAGTACTTC CSATRDGNYEQYF
TRBJ1-1 . TRBV2 once TGTGCCAGCAGTGTTGAGGGGGACACTGAAGCTTCCTTT CASSVEGDTEASF
TRBJ2-6 TRBD1 TRBV9 many TGTGCCAGCAGCACATCAACAGGGGGCACCGGGGCCAACGTCCTGACTTTC CASSTSTGGTGANVLTF
TRBJ1-2 . TRBV28 . TGTGCCAGCAGTTTCCGAGGGGGGGTCCTTCACTGTGGCTACACCTTC CASSFRGGVLHCGYTF
TRBJ2-3 TRBD2 TRBV20-1 . TGCAGTGCAATGGGGGCTAGCGGGAACACAGATACGCAGTATTTT CSAMGASGNTDTQYF
TRBJ1-1 TRBD1 TRBV10-3 . TGTGCCATCAGTGCCCGACAGGGACCGAACACTGAAGCTTTCTTT CAISARQGPNTEAFF
TRBJ2-1 . TRBV15 . TGTGCCACCAAAGGACTCCGCTACAATGAGCAGTTCTTC CATKGLRYNEQFF
TRBJ1-3 . TRBV29-1 once TGCAGCGTCAGAACTGGAAACACCATATATTTT CSVRTGNTIYF
TRBJ1-1 TRBD1 TRBV7-9 . TGTGCCAGCAGCCATAGGACAGGGATTATGAACACTGAAGCTTTCTTT CASSHRTGIMNTEAFF
TRBJ2-2 TRBD2 TRBV7-8 . TGTGCCAGCAGCTTCCTGGGAGGGTGGACCGGGGAGCTGTTTTTT CASSFLGGWTGELFF
TRBJ2-4 . TRBV20-1 . TGCAGTGCTAGAGGGCGGGGCCAGGGCATTCAGTACTTC CSARGRGQGIQYF
TRBJ1-5 . TRBV12-3/TRBV12-4 many TGTGCCAGCAGTTTTTTGGGTTGGGGTCAGCCCCAGCATTTT CASSFLGWGQPQHF
TRBJ1-2 . TRBV20-1 . TGCACCCTCCCTCTCCCCAGCTATGGCTACACCTTC CTLPLPSYGYTF
TRBJ2-1 TRBD1 TRBV7-3 . TGTGCCAGCAGCCAAGTTACTAGAGGGGGCGATGAGCAGCTCTTC CASSQVTRGGDEQLF
TRBJ2-6 . TRBV27 . TGTGCCAGCAGTACCACCCCAGGGGTATCTGGGGCCAACGTCCTGACTTTC CASSTTPGVSGANVLTF
TRBJ2-3 . TRBV2 once TGTGCCAGCAAAGGGGAGGCGGGTTTGGCAGATACGCAGTATTTT CASKGEAGLADTQYF
TRBJ1-1 . TRBV24-1 . TGTGCCACCAGTGATTTATCGGGGGTTGAAGCTTTCTTT CATSDLSGVEAFF
TRBJ1-1 . TRBV11-2 many TGTGCCAGCAGCGAAGAGAACATGAACACTGAAGCTTTCTTT CASSEENMNTEAFF
TRBJ2-1 . TRBV9 . TGTGCCAGCAGCGGGGGGGCGGGTTACAATGAGCAGTTCTTC CASSGGAGYNEQFF
TRBJ2-5 . TRBV12-3/TRBV12-4 many TGTGCCAGCAGTTTGGAGGGGGAAACCCAGTACTTC CASSLEGETQYF
TRBJ2-6 . TRBV7-2 . TGTGCCAGCAGCTTATGGGGAGGCTGGGGGGCTGGGGCCAACGTCCTGACTTTC CASSLWGGWGAGANVLTF
TRBJ1-6 . TRBV6-1 many TGTGCCAGCAGTGAAGCGACGGAGATTCAACCCCTCCACTTT CASSEATEIQPLHF
TRBJ2-7 . TRBV2 once TGTGCCAGCAGGGCATGGATTAACGAGCAGTACTTC CASRAWINEQYF
TRBJ2-2 . TRBV5-6 . TGTGCCAGCAGCTCGGGTTCGGGGACCGGGGAGCTGTTTTTT CASSSGSGTGELFF
TRBJ2-7 TRBD2 TRBV10-3 . TGTGCCATCAGGGGGGGACTAGCGGACGGGGGGGAGCAGTACTTC CAIRGGLADGGEQYF
TRBJ2-7 TRBD2 TRBV19 many TGTGCCAGTAGTTGGGCTAGCGGGGGCGCGATCTCCTACGAGCAGTACTTC CASSWASGGAISYEQYF
TRBJ2-7 . TRBV20-1 . TGCAGTGCTCTGGGGAAACTCTCCTACGAGCAGTACTTC CSALGKLSYEQYF
TRBJ1-6 TRBD1 TRBV3-1 . TGTGCCAGCAGCGTAGGCCACAGGGGAGCGCCCCTCCACTTT CASSVGHRGAPLHF
TRBJ2-1 . TRBV29-1 . TGCAGCGTTGAAGGAGGGGAGACTTACAATGAGCAGTTCTTC CSVEGGETYNEQFF
TRBJ2-3 TRBD2 TRBV7-8 . TGTGCCAGCAGCGTCACCGGGACTAGCGGGATTGGTACGCAGTATTTT CASSVTGTSGIGTQYF
TRBJ1-6 TRBD1 TRBV20-1 . TGCAGTGCACCGCACAGGGGAGGTAATTCACCCCTCCACTTT CSAPHRGGNSPLHF
TRBJ2-3 TRBD2 TRBV2 few TGTGCCAGCAGTCTTTATTCGAGCGGGGGGTTCACAGATACGCAGTATTTT CASSLYSSGGFTDTQYF
TRBJ1-3 . TRBV7-9 . TGTGCCAGCAGCCCTGACTCTGGAAACACCATATATTTT CASSPDSGNTIYF
TRBJ2-2 TRBD2 TRBV10-1 . TGCGCCAGCAGTGACCCGGGAGGGGTAAACACCGGGGAGCTGTTTTTT CASSDPGGVNTGELFF
TRBJ1-5 TRBD1 TRBV5-1 . TGCGCCAGCAGCCCCACCCCGACAGGGGTCGGCAATCAGCCCCAGCATTTT CASSPTPTGVGNQPQHF
TRBJ2-7 . TRBV9 once TGTGCCAGCAGCGTAGGGGAACAGGCCACCTACGAGCAGTACTTC CASSVGEQATYEQYF
TRBJ2-5 . TRBV12-5 . TGTGCTAGTGGTTTGGTACCCACCCAAGAGACCCAGTACTTC CASGLVPTQETQYF
TRBJ1-2 . TRBV6-6 . TGTGCCAGCAGTTACCGGACAGATGGAGGGGACTATGGCTACACCTTC CASSYRTDGGDYGYTF
TRBJ2-7 TRBD2 TRBV2 . TGTGCCAGCAGTAGGGACTATAAGTACGAGCAGTACTTC CASSRDYKYEQYF